This entry lists 7 T cell receptor beta chains sequenced from one sample in a study of blood T cell repertoires in COVID-19. Sequencing was performed with immunoSEQ multiplex PCR; in TCRdb, only in-frame clones are kept and a portion is missing. The sample lists 250,000 to 300,000 clones; around 90% were seen once. Source material: PBMCs or T cells enriched from blood (not recorded which). These TCRs come from a woman aged 40 to 55 who had recovered from COVID-19.

This rearrangement joins TRBV2 to TRBJ1-6; D gene ambiguous. The CDR3 length is 18 residues. The germline V gene has CDR1 SNHLY and CDR2 FYNNEI. V lost 6 bases and J 9 bases, leaving 27 bases between the germline ends. In DNA, the CDR3 is TGTGCCAGCAGACCACCCGCGGCGGACGGTGGAGGTCGTTCACCCCTCCACTTT. This translates into CASRPPAADGGGRSPLHF. The full variable domain, its missing parts supplied by reference TRBV2 and TRBJ1-6, is EPEVTQTPSHQVTQMGQEVILRCVPISNHLYFYWYRQILGQKVEFLVSFYNNEISEKSEIFDDQFSVERPDGSNFTLKIRSTKLEDSAMYFCASRPPAADGGGRSPLHFGNGTRLTVT.

This chain links TRBV7-9 with TRBJ1-4, with TRBD1 identical over 10 bases. V was clipped by 3 bases and J by 7 bases; unmatched bases: 5. Germline V gene lookup returns CDR1 SEHNR and CDR2 FQNEAQ (reference sequence). CDR3 length: 15 amino acids. This CDR3 is CASSLRQGAIEKLFF. CDR3 in DNA: TGTGCCAGCAGCTTGCGACAGGGGGCGATTGAAAAACTGTTTTTT.

J is TRBJ2-5 and V is TRBV5-1; weak D call: TRBD2 (5 bases). There are 13 residues in the CDR3. Germline V CDR1 and CDR2: SGHRS, YFSETQ. Trimming cost V 0 bases and J 5 bases, with 8 bases left between them. The CDR3 protein is CASSLGPSETQYF. The DNA for the CDR3 is TGCGCCAGCAGCTTGGGGCCTAGCGAGACCCAGTACTTC.

This clone came up once. The J gene is TRBJ1-1, the V gene TRBV19, with D possibly TRBD1 on 5 matching bases. The ends were cut back, 3 bases at V and 6 bases at J, with 14 bases in the middle. This CDR3 contains 14 residues. Germline CDR1 reads LNHDA; CDR2 reads SQIVND (reference sequence). Here the CDR3 DNA reads TGTGCCAGTAGTATCGGCGGGGCACGGGCTGAAGCTTTCTTT. This gives the protein CASSIGGARAEAFF. The variable domain in full, with the rest retrieved from reference TRBV19 and TRBJ1-1, is DGGITQSPKYLFRKEGQNVTLSCEQNLNHDAMYWYRQDPGQGLRLIYYSQIVNDFQKGDIAEGYSVSREKKESFPLTVTSAQKNPTAFYLCASSIGGARAEAFFGQGTRLTVV.

The V and J genes are TRBV6-5 and TRBJ1-5, with D perhaps TRBD1 (5 bases). Trimming cost V 3 bases and J 2 bases, with 11 bases left between them. The CDR3 is 15 residues long. Germline V lookup: CDR1 MNHEY, CDR2 SVGAGI. The CDR3 DNA reads as TGTGCCAGCAGTTATGGCTCGGGGGGCAATCAGCCCCAGCATTTT. As protein: CASSYGSGGNQPQHF.

The V gene is TRBV18, the J gene TRBJ2-1; 9 nucleotides align to TRBD2. Germline loops: CDR1 KGHSH, CDR2 LQKENI. This CDR3 has 18 amino acids. The trim removed 3 bases at V and 0 bases at J, leaving 9 bases unmatched. The CDR3 loop reads CASSPLQTSGSSYNEQFF. CDR3 nucleotides: TGTGCCAGCTCACCTCTACAGACTAGCGGTAGCTCCTACAATGAGCAGTTCTTC.

The chain couples TRBV7-2 to TRBJ2-3; D not certain. Germline V CDR1 and CDR2: SGHTA, FQGNSA. Deletions cut 5 bases from V and 6 bases from J, with 12 bases between. This CDR3 is built from 13 residues. CDR3 sequence: CASSPRIGDTQYF. As DNA, the CDR3 is TGTGCCAGCAGCCCCCGGATCGGGGATACGCAGTATTTT.